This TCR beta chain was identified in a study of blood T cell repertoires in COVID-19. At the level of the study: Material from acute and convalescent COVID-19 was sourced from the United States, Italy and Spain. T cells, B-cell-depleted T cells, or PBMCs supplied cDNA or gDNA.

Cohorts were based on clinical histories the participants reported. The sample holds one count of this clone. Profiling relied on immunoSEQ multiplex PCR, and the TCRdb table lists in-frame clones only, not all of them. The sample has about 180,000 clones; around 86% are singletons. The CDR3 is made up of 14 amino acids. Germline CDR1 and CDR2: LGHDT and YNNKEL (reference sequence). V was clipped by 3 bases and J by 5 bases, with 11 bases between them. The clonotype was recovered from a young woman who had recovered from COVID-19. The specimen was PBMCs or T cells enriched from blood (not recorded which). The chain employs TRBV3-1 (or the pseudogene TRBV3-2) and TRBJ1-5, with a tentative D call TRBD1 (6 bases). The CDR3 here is CASSQGARDQPQHF. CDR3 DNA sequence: TGTGCCAGCAGCCAGGGGGCGCGGGATCAGCCCCAGCATTTT.